These T cell receptor beta chains were read from a single sample in a study of cytomegalovirus exposure and HLA in healthy donors. Using immunoSEQ multiplex PCR, the repertoire was profiled, and TCRdb retains in-frame clones only, with some absent. This table lists 60,000 to 100,000 clones. The sample was PBMCs. Source of these receptors: a man between 25 and 39 years old in good health and CMV-seronegative. The CDR3 runs from the conserved cysteine through the conserved F or W.

j_gene	v_gene	CDR3aa
TRBJ2-7	TRBV6-6	CASSTGQAWQYF
TRBJ2-7	TRBV29-1	CSVALGQGAYEQYF
TRBJ1-4	TRBV4-3	CASSPRGVSTNEKLFF
TRBJ2-1	TRBV11-3	CASSLRLASYNEQFF
TRBJ1-2	TRBV6-5	CASSTGGYGYTF
TRBJ2-4	TRBV10-3	CAISESRRTSGISKNIQYF
TRBJ2-7	TRBV19	CASSRLFPGTSGGYEQYF
TRBJ1-4	TRBV5-6	CASSPGTGLAEKLFF
TRBJ2-7	TRBV6-5	CASSYLTGKAYEQYF
TRBJ2-1	TRBV28	CASTVFPAVEQFF